The sequence of this T cell receptor (beta chain) was determined in a study of T-cell reconstitution after alpha-beta-depleted transplantation in children. Findings and limits, study-wide: Several hundred graft clones that had expanded were reportedly the source of alpha-beta T cells about two months after transplant.

This clonotype was seen a handful of times. The antigen is unknown. Germline CDR1 reads KGHSH; CDR2 reads LQKENI. This CDR3 has 15 residues. V dropped 6 bases and J dropped 3; count of bases not matched to a gene: 7. A TCRbeta library incorporating unique molecular identifiers was prepared. TCRdb passed the PCR reads through MiXCR, listing each CDR3 protein once. This table holds about 830,000 distinct CDR3 sequences, approximately 15% found once. This chain uses TRBV18 with TRBJ2-3; TRBD2 matches at 9 bases. This specimen consisted of PBMCs, mostly from graft donor cells, obtained 360 days after TCRalphabeta/CD19-depleted stem cell transplant. The source of this sequence is a male patient younger than 18 who had a stem cell transplant for acute lymphoblastic leukemia, so the T cells may come from the graft donor. The CDR3 DNA sequence: TGTGCCAGCTCCCATCTCAGCGGGAGGACAGATACGCAGTATTTT. The encoded protein is CASSHLSGRTDTQYF.